Each of the 27 T cell receptor beta chains below was sequenced from the same sample in a study of cytomegalovirus exposure and HLA in healthy donors. Use of 60 Vbeta and 13 Jbeta primers characterized the PCR. Sequencing used immunoSEQ multiplex PCR; TCRdb keeps in-frame clones, though not all of them. This sample has some 120,000 clones, with approximately 80% found just once. The specimen was PBMCs. These receptors all stem from a man aged 40-49 years in good health and CMV-seropositive.

The genes are TRBV4-2 and TRBJ1-4; TRBD1 matches at 12 bases. The V gene end was trimmed by 2 bases and the J gene end by 6 bases; junction bases not matched to a gene: 10. This CDR3 contains 18 residues. The germline CDR1 and CDR2 sequences are LGHNA and YNFKEQ. CDR3 amino acids: CASSQLGTGGYKHEKLFF. The CDR3 DNA reads TGTGCCAGCAGCCAATTGGGGACAGGGGGCTATAAGCATGAAAAACTGTTTTTT.

The chain combines TRBV7-8 with TRBJ2-7; 10 bases align to TRBD1. The CDR3 has 13 residues. V was clipped by 4 bases and J by 5 bases; unmatched bases: 2. Germline-derived CDR1 and CDR2 are SGHVS and FQNEAQ. The DNA of the CDR3 is TGTGCCAGCAGCTCGGACAGGGGGGACGAGCAGTACTTC. This codes for CASSSDRGDEQYF.

This chain joins TRBV11-3 and TRBJ2-3; 9 positions agree with TRBD1. The CDR3 has 17 amino acids. CDR1 and CDR2 from the germline V gene are SGHNT and YENEEA. V shed 5 bases, J shed 2 bases, and the junction held 11 bases outside the gene matches. CDR3 nucleotide sequence: TGTGCCAGCAGCCCCTCCCGGGACAGGGAAAACACAGATACGCAGTATTTT. This codes for CASSPSRDRENTDTQYF.

The chain links TRBV15 to TRBJ2-5, with TRBD2 identical over 7 bases. This CDR3 contains 14 residues. With V trimmed by 6 bases and J by 5 bases, 9 bases remained unmatched. In germline, CDR1 is LNHNV, CDR2 YYDKDF (reference sequence). CDR3 sequence (DNA): TGTGCCACCAGTGGGGGAGGGTCCGGGGAGACCCAGTACTTC. Translation: CATSGGGSGETQYF.

The CDR3 nucleotides are TGTGCCAGCAGCCAAGGGCTGATCCTGGGGCTTAATTCACCCCTCCACTTT. As protein: CASSQGLILGLNSPLHF. The chain combines TRBV14 with TRBJ1-6; a weak D match, TRBD1 (5 bases). The CDR3 consists of 17 residues. CDR1 SGHDN and CDR2 FVKESK come from the germline V gene. V was cut by 1 base and J by 6 bases, with 16 bases left in between. Together with reference TRBV14 and TRBJ1-6, the CDR3 gives the full variable domain: EAGVTQFPSHSVIEKGQTVTLRCDPISGHDNLYWYRRVMGKEIKFLLHFVKESKQDESGMPNNRFLAERTGGTYSTLKVQPAELEDSGVYFCASSQGLILGLNSPLHFGNGTRLTVT.

This chain joins TRBV9 and TRBJ1-4, with no clear D. The CDR3 has 15 amino acids. Deletions cut 2 bases from V and 0 bases from J, with 8 bases between. Germline V gene lookup returns CDR1 SGDLS and CDR2 YYNGEE. The CDR3 DNA follows: TGTGCCAGCAGCGTTACTCCCGCAACTAATGAAAAACTGTTTTTT. Its protein product is CASSVTPATNEKLFF.

This clone was picked up one time. The V gene is TRBV7-9, the J gene TRBJ2-3, with a tentative D call TRBD2 (7 bases). Germline loops: CDR1 SEHNR, CDR2 FQNEAQ (reference sequence). The CDR3 has 14 residues. The V end was cut by 3 bases, the J end by 4 bases, with 11 bases between. DNA for the CDR3: TGTGCCAGCAGCTTTAGGGGGGGCGCAGATACGCAGTATTTT. Its protein product is CASSFRGGADTQYF.

This chain connects TRBV18 to TRBJ2-7, with 8 bases matching TRBD1. Per germline, CDR1 KGHSH and CDR2 LQKENI. The CDR3 loop spans 13 amino acids. Unmatched junction bases numbered 3, after V lost 3 bases and J lost 5 bases. The CDR3 here is CASSPQTGDEQYF. CDR3 DNA: TGTGCCAGCTCACCTCAGACAGGGGACGAGCAGTACTTC.

The rearrangement uses TRBV30 and TRBJ2-3; possible D gene TRBD2, 5 bases. The V end was cut by 5 bases, the J end by 9 bases, with 9 bases between. In germline, CDR1 is GTSNPN, CDR2 SVGIG (reference sequence). The CDR3 contains 10 residues. The CDR3 sequence is CAWGSGTQYF. The DNA for the CDR3 is TGTGCCTGGGGCTCGGGGACGCAGTATTTT. The variable domain in full, with the rest retrieved from reference TRBV30 and TRBJ2-3, is SQTIHQWPATLVQPVGSPLSLECTVEGTSNPNLYWYRQAAGRGLQLLFYSVGIGQISSEVPQNLSASRPQDRQFILSSKKLLLSDSGFYLCAWGSGTQYFGPGTRLTVL.

This clone was detected only a few times. This chain joins TRBV5-5 and TRBJ2-7, with TRBD1 identical over 9 bases. CDR3 size: 13 residues. The V segment lost 4 bases and the J segment 6 bases; nucleotides outside the gene matches: 5. Germline V lookup: CDR1 SGHKS, CDR2 YYEKEE (reference sequence). The CDR3, as DNA: TGTGCCAGCAGCGGCCGGGACAGGGTCGAGCAGTACTTC. It encodes CASSGRDRVEQYF.

The chain couples TRBV30 to TRBJ1-6; TRBD1 matches 7 bases. This CDR3 region has 14 residues. Germline-derived CDR1 and CDR2 are GTSNPN and SVGIG (reference sequence). The junction had 8 bases not matched to a gene; V was cut back by 7 bases and J by 5 bases. DNA of the CDR3: TGTGCCTATACAGGGGTTTTCCATAATTCACCCCTCCACTTT. Translated, it gives CAYTGVFHNSPLHF.

The rearrangement joins TRBV30 to TRBJ1-6, with 9 bases matching TRBD1. V lost 1 base and J lost 6; bases outside the gene matches: 4. The CDR3 spans 15 residues. Germline V gene data show CDR1 as GTSNPN and CDR2 as SVGIG (reference sequence). As DNA, the CDR3 is TGTGCCTGGAGTGCACGGACAGGGGTTAATTCACCCCTCCACTTT. It translates to CAWSARTGVNSPLHF.

The CDR3 spells CASRNPSGGNEQFF. In DNA form, the CDR3 reads TGTGCCAGCAGAAACCCTAGCGGGGGAAATGAGCAGTTCTTC. The chain is built from TRBV2 and TRBJ2-1; TRBD2 agrees at 10 bases. Germline V gives CDR1 SNHLY, CDR2 FYNNEI. V gave up 6 bases and J gave up 7 bases; unmatched junction bases: 6. The CDR3 contains 14 residues.

The rearrangement joins TRBV11-2 to TRBJ2-5, with D unclear. The last part of the DNA fits TRBJ2-7 better; the J call may be wrong. Germline V CDR1 and CDR2: SGHAT, FQNNGV. CDR3 length: 12 amino acids. The CDR3 nucleotides read TGTGCCAGCAGCGCCCTTCATTACGAGCAGTACTTC. It encodes CASSALHYEQYF.

A single count supports this clone. The gene calls are TRBV7-2 and TRBJ2-2; a possible D gene is TRBD2 (5 bases). Germline V CDR1 and CDR2: SGHTA, FQGNSA. CDR3 size: 17 residues. Trimming pared 2 bases from V and 4 bases from J, leaving 17 bases between. The CDR3 DNA sequence: TGTGCCAGCAGCTTACTCGGACCTGCCGCGGGCACCGGGGAGCTGTTTTTT. Its protein is CASSLLGPAAGTGELFF. Drawing the rest from reference TRBV7-2 and TRBJ2-2, the complete variable domain is GAGVSQSPSNKVTEKGKDVELRCDPISGHTALYWYRQSLGQGLEFLIYFQGNSAPDKSGLPSDRFSAERTGGSVSTLTIQRTQQEDSAVYLCASSLLGPAAGTGELFFGEGSRLTVL.

This chain uses TRBV14 with TRBJ2-1; a possible D gene is TRBD2 (6 bases). CDR1 is SGHDN, CDR2 FVKESK, per germline. V was pared by 4 bases and J by 0 bases, with 13 bases between. The CDR3 runs to 16 residues. CDR3 loop: CASSLPGLSSYNEQFF. DNA of the CDR3: TGTGCCAGCAGCCTGCCGGGACTGAGCTCCTACAATGAGCAGTTCTTC.

This CDR3 is CATRRGRNQPQHF. The CDR3, as DNA: TGTGCCACCAGGCGAGGGAGGAATCAGCCCCAGCATTTT. The gene calls are TRBV19 and TRBJ1-5; D is undetermined. CDR1 and CDR2 (germline): LNHDA, SQIVND (reference sequence). There are 13 residues in the CDR3. Trimming removed 10 bases at V and 4 bases at J, with 14 bases between.

V and J are TRBV6-1 and TRBJ2-7; D is uncertain. V gave up 3 bases and J gave up 5 bases, with 14 bases separating them. There are 14 residues in the CDR3. Germline V gene data show CDR1 as MNHNS and CDR2 as SASEGT. The CDR3 coding sequence is TGTGCCAGCAGTGACAACGCCAAAAGAGACGAGCAGTACTTC. It translates to CASSDNAKRDEQYF.

The V and J genes are TRBV6-6 and TRBJ2-7; TRBD2 agrees at 7 bases. J gave up 1 base and V 1 base, and 4 bases lay outside the gene matches. The CDR3 covers 15 residues. In germline, CDR1 is MNHNY, CDR2 SVGAGI (reference sequence). The CDR3 sequence is CASSYYGGGSYEQYF. The DNA for the CDR3 is TGTGCCAGCAGTTACTACGGGGGAGGGTCCTACGAGCAGTACTTC.

The chain couples TRBV27 to TRBJ2-7, with D tentatively TRBD1 (6 bases). The CDR3 covers 15 residues. Germline V lookup: CDR1 MNHEY, CDR2 SMNVEV (reference sequence). The V and J ends lost 3 bases and 3 bases respectively, with 15 bases between them. As DNA, the CDR3 is TGTGCCAGCAGTTTTCTCGGGACACCATTCTACGAGCAGTACTTC. It codes for CASSFLGTPFYEQYF.

The chain combines TRBV5-4 with TRBJ2-7, with TRBD2 identical over 8 bases. CDR1 and CDR2 (germline): SGHNT, YYREEE (reference sequence). V lost 3 bases to trimming and J lost 4 bases; unmatched junction nucleotides: 12. The CDR3 spans 16 residues. CDR3 sequence (DNA): TGTGCCAGCAGCTCGGACCGCGGGGGGAGGGAATACGAGCAGTACTTC. This codes for CASSSDRGGREYEQYF. Complete variable domain (other parts from reference TRBV5-4 and TRBJ2-7): ETGVTQSPTHLIKTRGQQVTLRCSSQSGHNTVSWYQQALGQGPQFIFQYYREEENGRGNFPPRFSGLQFPNYSSELNVNALELDDSALYLCASSSDRGGREYEQYFGPGTRLTVT.

This clone was detected only a few times. The J gene is TRBJ2-7, the V gene TRBV11-2; tentative D call: TRBD1 (6 bases). The CDR3 is 12 residues long. The germline V gene has CDR1 SGHAT and CDR2 FQNNGV. The V gene lost 4 bases and the J gene lost 5 bases, with 9 bases spanning the gap. The CDR3 nucleotides are TGTGCCAGCAGCTCCACAGGGCACGAGCAGTACTTC. Translation: CASSSTGHEQYF.

The chain joins TRBV18 to TRBJ1-4; 9 nucleotides align to TRBD1. Per the germline V gene, CDR1 is KGHSH and CDR2 is LQKENI. V lost 3 bases to trimming and J lost 5 bases; unmatched junction nucleotides: 10. There are 17 residues in the CDR3. The CDR3 sequence: CASSPLRMTGGNEKLFF. The CDR3 DNA reads as TGTGCCAGCTCACCGCTTCGAATGACAGGGGGGAATGAAAAACTGTTTTTT. The full variable domain, with the rest looked up from reference TRBV18 and TRBJ1-4, is NAGVMQNPRHLVRRRGQEARLRCSPMKGHSHVYWYRQLPEEGLKFMVYLQKENIIDESGMPKERFSAEFPKEGPSILRIQQVVRGDSAAYFCASSPLRMTGGNEKLFFGSGTQLSVL.

The chain combines TRBV11-3 with TRBJ2-1, with 10 bases identical to TRBD2. J gave up 2 bases and V 5 bases, and 3 bases lay outside the gene matches. The CDR3 totals 15 residues. CDR1 and CDR2 (germline): SGHNT, YENEEA. The CDR3: CASSQSGGAYNEQFF. Here the CDR3 DNA reads TGTGCCAGCAGCCAAAGCGGGGGGGCCTACAATGAGCAGTTCTTC.

The CDR3 DNA reads as TGCAGTGTCCCAGGGTCCTACGAGCAGTACTTC. It codes for CSVPGSYEQYF. The chain recombines TRBV20-1 with TRBJ2-7; tentative D call: TRBD1 (5 bases). Trimming stripped 7 bases from V and 1 base from J, with 8 bases between. The CDR3 totals 11 residues. Per the germline V gene, CDR1 is DFQATT and CDR2 is SNEGSKA (reference sequence).

This sequence joins TRBV5-1 and TRBJ1-5; the D gene is possibly TRBD1 (5 bases). This CDR3 has 14 amino acids. The germline V and J ends were trimmed by 4 bases and 5 bases, with 13 bases remaining between them. The germline V gene encodes CDR1 SGHRS and CDR2 YFSETQ. CDR3 sequence (DNA): TGCGCCAGCAGCATAAGACAAGGGGATCAGCCCCAGCATTTT. As protein: CASSIRQGDQPQHF. Supplemented by reference TRBV5-1 and TRBJ1-5, the full variable domain reads KAGVTQTPRYLIKTRGQQVTLSCSPISGHRSVSWYQQTPGQGLQFLFEYFSETQRNKGNFPGRFSGRQFSNSRSEMNVSTLELGDSALYLCASSIRQGDQPQHFGDGTRLSIL.

Remarks on this clone: Compared with germline, one end of the junction differs, possibly owing to a read error. The V gene is TRBV7-9, the J gene TRBJ2-7; weak D call: TRBD2 (6 bases). The CDR3 totals 15 residues. CDR1 is SEHNR, CDR2 FQNEAQ, per germline (reference sequence). The CDR3 loop reads CSSSPRAGGSYEQYF. CDR3 DNA sequence: TGTTCCAGCAGCCCTCGGGCCGGGGGATCCTACGAGCAGTACTTC.